One and the same sample provided the 27 T cell receptor beta chains below, sequenced in a study of shared clonotypes between healthy human individuals. Sequencing used immunoSEQ multiplex PCR; TCRdb keeps in-frame clones, though not all of them. The table records about 530,000 clones, around 79% of them present only once. Material for sequencing was PBMCs. These receptors all stem from a woman aged 40 to 50 in good health. Some clones in this sample may be carry-over from other donors' samples.

This clone was picked up a small number of times. The chain joins TRBV27 to TRBJ1-1; TRBD1 matches 11 bases. This CDR3 is built from 14 residues. V shed 8 bases, J shed 4 bases, and the junction held 6 bases outside the gene matches. Germline loops: CDR1 MNHEY, CDR2 SMNVEV (reference sequence). The CDR3 coding sequence is TGTGCCAGCGGCCCCGGGACAGGGGGCACTGAAGCTTTCTTT. This codes for CASGPGTGGTEAFF.

Details on this clone: With a much larger clone just one base away, this may be a read error. The J gene is TRBJ1-1, the V gene TRBV11-3; D unresolved. This CDR3 has 13 residues. The germline gives CDR1 SGHNT, CDR2 YENEEA. With 5 bases removed from V and 0 bases from J, the gap between germline ends came to 7 bases. CDR3 DNA: TGTGCCAGCAGCCCCGGACTGAACACTGAAGCTTTCTTT. The encoded protein is CASSPGLNTEAFF.

The J gene is TRBJ1-2, the V gene TRBV19; possibly TRBD1 for D (5 bases). Germline CDR1 reads LNHDA; CDR2 reads SQIVND (reference sequence). V was pared by 4 bases and J by 6 bases, with 12 bases between. The CDR3 extends over 13 amino acids. The CDR3 spells CASSKQGVDGYTF. The CDR3 nucleotides read TGTGCCAGTAGTAAGCAGGGCGTAGATGGCTACACCTTC.

V is TRBV13 and J is TRBJ2-1; 7 bases map to TRBD1. Germline CDR1 reads PRHDT; CDR2 reads FYEKMQ (reference sequence). The CDR3 consists of 13 residues. The junction had 1 base not matched to a gene; V was cut back by 7 bases and J by 1 base. DNA of the CDR3: TGTGCCAGCACGGACAGGTCCTACAATGAGCAGTTCTTC. This encodes CASTDRSYNEQFF.

J is TRBJ2-1 and V is TRBV6-1; no clear D gene. V gave up 7 bases and J gave up 8 bases, with 15 bases separating them. Germline V gene sequence: CDR1 MNHNS, CDR2 SASEGT. This CDR3 contains 13 residues. The CDR3 sequence: CASTASSVDEQFF. DNA of the CDR3: TGTGCCAGCACCGCTTCGTCGGTCGATGAGCAGTTCTTC.

This clone came up once. J is TRBJ2-2 and V is TRBV30, with D perhaps assigned TRBD1 or TRBD2 (6 bases each). The CDR3 covers 16 residues. The V and J ends lost 4 bases and 3 bases respectively, with 18 bases between them. Germline V gene lookup returns CDR1 GTSNPN and CDR2 SVGIG (reference sequence). In DNA form, the CDR3 reads TGTGCCTGGACTCACCGGATGAGGGGGGACACCGGGGAGCTGTTTTTT. It is translated as CAWTHRMRGDTGELFF.

Details on this clone: Other DNA sequences in the same sample also yield this CDR3. V gene TRBV28 combines with J gene TRBJ1-1; D is possibly TRBD1 (6 bases). With 3 bases removed from V and 8 bases from J, the gap between germline ends came to 10 bases. Germline CDR1 reads MDHEN; CDR2 reads SYDVKM. The CDR3 is 12 amino acids. The CDR3 DNA is TGTGCCAGCAGTTTGGAGGGGGGAGAAGCTTTCTTT. Translation: CASSLEGGEAFF.

The chain links TRBV11-2 to TRBJ2-2; D remains unclear. This CDR3 is built from 14 residues. V dropped 2 bases and J dropped 7 bases, with 11 bases sitting between them. Germline V lookup: CDR1 SGHAT, CDR2 FQNNGV. The CDR3 is CASSLRSASGELFF. As DNA, the CDR3 is TGTGCCAGCAGCTTACGGTCGGCTAGCGGGGAGCTGTTTTTT.

The chain couples TRBV4-1 to TRBJ2-1, with D perhaps TRBD2 (5 bases). The CDR3 loop spans 16 amino acids. With 4 bases removed from V and 1 base from J, the gap between germline ends came to 14 bases. Germline CDR1 MGHRA, CDR2 YSYEKL. The CDR3 region has the DNA TGCGCCAGCAGCCCCCCAGCACCGGGGTCCTACAATGAGCAGTTCTTC. It yields the protein CASSPPAPGSYNEQFF.

V is TRBV5-6 and J is TRBJ2-5; 7 nucleotides agree with TRBD1. The CDR3 is 14 amino acids. The V gene end was trimmed by 1 base and the J gene end by 5 bases; junction bases not matched to a gene: 5. CDR1 and CDR2 (germline): SGHDT, YYEEEE. CDR3 coding DNA: TGTGCCAGCAGCTTGTCACAGGGGATGGAGACCCAGTACTTC. Translating it yields CASSLSQGMETQYF.

This chain links TRBV11-2 with TRBJ2-7, with D perhaps being TRBD1 or TRBD2 (5 bases each). V was trimmed by 2 bases and J by 2 bases, leaving 13 bases between them. The CDR3 runs to 15 residues. Looked up from germline, CDR1 is SGHAT and CDR2 is FQNNGV. CDR3 bases: TGTGCCAGCAGCTTATGGGGGTCTACCACCTACGAGCAGTACTTC. The encoded protein is CASSLWGSTTYEQYF. Full variable domain (rest looked up from reference TRBV11-2 and TRBJ2-7): EAGVAQSPRYKIIEKRQSVAFWCNPISGHATLYWYQQILGQGPKLLIQFQNNGVVDDSQLPKDRFSAERLKGVDSTLKIQPAKLEDSAVYLCASSLWGSTTYEQYFGPGTRLTVT.

This rearrangement joins TRBV5-1 to TRBJ2-5; D perhaps matches TRBD2 (5 bases). Trimming cost V 4 bases and J 1 base, with 14 bases left between them. In germline, CDR1 is SGHRS, CDR2 YFSETQ. The CDR3 spans 15 residues. The CDR3 nucleotides are TGCGCCAGCAGCCCACTCATAGCGCGCCAAGAGACCCAGTACTTC. It specifies CASSPLIARQETQYF.

This clone was seen many times. This rearrangement joins TRBV29-1 to TRBJ2-7, with TRBD1 identical over 11 bases. The CDR3 contains 14 residues. V dropped 6 bases and J dropped 2; count of bases not matched to a gene: 6. CDR1 is SQVTM and CDR2 is ANQGSEA in the germline V gene. CDR3 protein: CSVQRGQGAYEQYF. The CDR3 nucleotides read TGCAGCGTCCAGAGGGGACAGGGGGCCTACGAGCAGTACTTC.

The V and J genes are TRBV6-6 and TRBJ2-2; tentative D call: TRBD2 (6 bases). This CDR3 has 15 residues. Trimming removed 5 bases at V and 5 bases at J, with 15 bases between. The germline gives CDR1 MNHNY, CDR2 SVGAGI (reference sequence). The CDR3 DNA is TGTGCCAGCAGTCCTCAGGGTCGGGGGACCGGGGAGCTGTTTTTT. This sequence encodes CASSPQGRGTGELFF.

The CDR3 is CASSSRLGDTGELFF. CDR3 sequence (DNA): TGTGCCAGCAGCTCCAGACTAGGGGACACCGGGGAGCTGTTTTTT. The rearrangement uses TRBV5-4 and TRBJ2-2, with TRBD2 as a possible D gene (6 bases). The CDR3 totals 15 residues. V lost 3 bases to trimming and J lost 3 bases, with 12 bases between them. The germline CDR1 and CDR2 sequences are SGHNT and YYREEE (reference sequence).

V gene TRBV18 combines with J gene TRBJ2-4, with D possibly matching TRBD2 (6 bases). The V end lost 6 bases, the J end lost 6 bases, and 21 bases lay between the germline ends. Germline CDR1 reads KGHSH; CDR2 reads LQKENI. The CDR3 extends over 16 amino acids. The DNA for the CDR3 is TGTGCCAGCTCCGCCACTTCGGGGACGGGACTAAACATTCAGTACTTC. Its protein is CASSATSGTGLNIQYF.

The rearrangement joins TRBV28 to TRBJ2-7; no firm D call. The CDR3 is made up of 12 amino acids. Germline V gene sequence: CDR1 MDHEN, CDR2 SYDVKM. Deletions cut 6 bases from V and 5 bases from J, with 11 bases between. The CDR3 DNA is TGTGCCAGCAGCCCTGATAGAGACGAGCAGTACTTC. This sequence encodes CASSPDRDEQYF. Combining the CDR3 with reference TRBV28 and TRBJ2-7 gives the whole variable domain DVKVTQSSRYLVKRTGEKVFLECVQDMDHENMFWYRQDPGLGLRLIYFSYDVKMKEKGDIPEGYSVSREKKERFSLILESASTNQTSMYLCASSPDRDEQYFGPGTRLTVT.

The rearrangement links TRBV6-6 to TRBJ2-3; a weak D match, TRBD1 (6 bases). The CDR3 consists of 13 residues. From germline, CDR1 is MNHNY and CDR2 SVGAGI (reference sequence). Trimming shortened V by 4 bases and J by 2 bases, and 7 bases separated the two germline ends. The CDR3 DNA reads as TGTGCCAGCAGTTGGGGGCTCACAGATACGCAGTATTTT. Translated, it gives CASSWGLTDTQYF.

This clone was recorded only once. The V and J genes are TRBV9 and TRBJ2-1, with 12 bases aligning to TRBD1. The CDR3 totals 16 residues. Germline values: CDR1 SGDLS, CDR2 YYNGEE. Germline trimming cut 0 bases from V and 7 bases from J; bases unmatched to any gene: 5. CDR3 bases: TGTGCCAGCAGCGTAGGTGGGGACAGGGGGCTTAATGAGCAGTTCTTC. It encodes CASSVGGDRGLNEQFF.

The chain recombines TRBV5-1 with TRBJ1-1, with 11 bases that match TRBD1. CDR1 is SGHRS, CDR2 YFSETQ, per germline. V gave up 0 bases and J gave up 5 bases; unmatched junction bases: 6. The CDR3 covers 16 residues. The CDR3 DNA sequence: TGCGCCAGCAGCTTGGGGGCCGGACAGGGGGCTACTGAAGCTTTCTTT. Protein: CASSLGAGQGATEAFF.

CDR3 DNA: TGTGCCACCAGCAGTGGGGCTGACAGGGGCACTGAAGCTTTCTTT. It specifies CATSSGADRGTEAFF. The V gene is TRBV15, the J gene TRBJ1-1, with 8 nucleotides matching TRBD1. The CDR3 is made up of 15 amino acids. V was clipped by 3 bases and J by 4 bases; unmatched bases: 7. Germline-derived CDR1 and CDR2 are LNHNV and YYDKDF (reference sequence).

The V call is TRBV29-1, the J call TRBJ2-7, with D uncertain. This CDR3 spans 11 amino acids. Germline CDR1 reads SQVTM; CDR2 reads ANQGSEA. V lost 5 bases to trimming and J lost 3 bases, with 8 bases between them. The CDR3 here is CSVLLDYEQYF. CDR3 coding DNA: TGCAGCGTTCTTTTAGACTACGAGCAGTACTTC.

The chain has TRBV6-1 and TRBJ2-5; D may match TRBD1 or TRBD2 (5 bases each). The CDR3 length is 16 residues. Trimming removed 4 bases from V and 4 bases from J, with 19 bases in between. The germline V gene has CDR1 MNHNS and CDR2 SASEGT. The CDR3 protein is CASSARTGRLGETQYF. Written as DNA, the CDR3 is TGTGCCAGCAGTGCGCGCACGGGACGATTGGGAGAGACCCAGTACTTC.

The chain joins TRBV30 to TRBJ1-5; TRBD1 might be the D (6 bases). The germline V and J ends were trimmed by 4 bases and 3 bases, with 10 bases remaining between them. The CDR3 runs 13 residues. CDR1 is GTSNPN and CDR2 is SVGIG in the germline V gene (reference sequence). The CDR3 coding sequence is TGTGCCTGGACTAGGGGGGACAATCAGCCCCAGCATTTT. This translates into CAWTRGDNQPQHF.

The rearrangement joins TRBV19 to TRBJ1-1; D might be TRBD1 (6 bases). Trimming took off 3 bases at V and 1 base at J, with 24 bases between the two ends. The CDR3 consists of 19 residues. The germline V gene has CDR1 LNHDA and CDR2 SQIVND (reference sequence). CDR3 amino acids: CASSISQGLGGRRNTEAFF. CDR3 coding DNA: TGTGCCAGTAGTATCTCACAGGGCCTTGGGGGACGTCGGAACACTGAAGCTTTCTTT.

This clone was detected a few times. The genes are TRBV9 and TRBJ2-7; 9 bases agree with TRBD1. Germline lookup yields CDR1 SGDLS and CDR2 YYNGEE. The CDR3 is 15 amino acids. J gave up 3 bases and V 4 bases, and 8 bases lay outside the gene matches. This CDR3 reads CASSREGTGSYEQYF. The DNA of the CDR3 is TGTGCCAGCAGCAGGGAGGGGACAGGGAGCTACGAGCAGTACTTC.

J is TRBJ1-2 and V is TRBV11-2, with D tentatively TRBD1 (5 bases). The CDR3 loop spans 15 amino acids. V was pared by 1 base and J by 3 bases, with 12 bases between. In germline, CDR1 is SGHAT, CDR2 FQNNGV. The CDR3 nucleotides are TGTGCCAGCAGCTTAGGAGGGGCATTGGACTATGGCTACACCTTC. This codes for CASSLGGALDYGYTF.